This TCR beta chain comes out of a study of blood T cell repertoires in COVID-19 (dated by TCRdb to the early 2020s). About the study as a whole: Samples from collaborators originated in the United States, Italy and Spain and spanned both the acute and convalescent phases of COVID-19. The prospective study material was composed of cDNA or gDNA derived from T cells, B-cell-depleted T cells, or PBMCs. The dataset comprised deeply sampled blood TCRbeta repertoires from subjects exposed to, actively infected with, or recovered from COVID-19. The repertoires were made available in a free public database intended to serve as a resource for research on the immune response to SARS-CoV-2. Samples came from the ongoing ImmuneRACE study (first 160 participants) plus 1,254 subjects from 6 global collaborators. A de-identified subject ID, COVID-19 status, age in years and sex were almost always included in the sample metadata. Where HLA class I and class II types were available, the types were taken from metadata supplied by the sample provider, not from assay-based typing. What the study reported, not specific to this receptor: The quantity of clinical and demographic metadata differed by source and by participant and was supplied without curation.

This clone was found a few times. The antigen it recognizes is unknown. One base away there is no much larger clone; base qualities are not given. Collaborating institutions collected whole blood in K2EDTA tubes following their own protocols. For TCRbeta analysis, collaborators shipped samples in one of three forms: frozen whole blood, isolated PBMCs, or DNA extracted from either of those sample types. The immunoSEQ Assay, a bias-controlled multiplex PCR, was used to amplify TCRbeta CDR3 regions from genomic DNA. The authors' pipeline ran thus. Within the assay, amplification of reference gene primers was used to estimate how many nucleated cells each sample contained. To quantify the absolute abundance of each unique TCRbeta CDR3 rearrangement, sequence reads were collapsed and filtered. For each sample, productive Simpson clonality was calculated by taking the square root of Simpson's diversity index across productive rearrangements. TCRdb obtained this table from immuneACCESS and retained in-frame rearrangements with V and J assigned. These tables miss some clones; where compared with another copy, unresolved V genes account for less than half of the shortfall, and the remainder is unexplained. From that table come the V and J calls and clone size; the DNA was used to work out D and trimming. For this sample the table gives about 50,000 clones, of which approximately 88% were detected only once. The ten largest clones represent roughly a quarter of the sample.

Sequences MRHNA (CDR1) and SNTAGT (CDR2) are obtained from the germline V gene. The CDR3 has 13 amino acids, counting the end cysteine and phenylalanine. Just the 39-base CDR3 DNA is kept, in frame starting at base 1. V gives up 5 bases and J gives up 7 bases, and the segment between their germline ends measures 15 bases. This sequence uses TRBV6-4 and TRBJ2-7, with a weak D call of TRBD2 (5 bases match). The sequence was obtained from a human donor in a cohort sampled during active COVID-19. Sequenced: peripheral blood. CDR3 sequence: CASSPGDLGEQYF. The sequence in DNA is TGTGCCAGCAGTCCCGGGGATCTCGGAGAGCAGTACTTC.